A single sample gave rise to the 8 T cell receptor beta chains below, sequenced in a study of blood T cell repertoires in COVID-19. Profiling relied on immunoSEQ multiplex PCR, and the TCRdb table lists in-frame clones only, not all of them. The sample has roughly 120,000 clones; about 84% are singletons. Sequenced sample: peripheral blood. All receptors derive from a human donor in a cohort sampled during active COVID-19.

This clone occurred a few times. Compared with germline, one end of the junction differs, possibly owing to a read error. The rearrangement joins TRBV5-4 to TRBJ1-3; no clear D gene. The CDR3 consists of 12 residues. The germline gives CDR1 SGHNT, CDR2 YYREEE (reference sequence). The chain's CDR3 is CASSLAGTTIYF. CDR3 coding DNA: TGTGCCAGCAGCTTGGCAGGAACCACCATATATTTT.

There are a few counts of this clone. This sequence joins TRBV12-2 and TRBJ2-7; TRBD2 reflects the table's D call only, with no check against the DNA. TRBV12-2 is described as a pseudogene. The CDR3 runs 19 residues. The CDR3, as DNA: TGTGCAAGTCGCTTAATAGGATCCGGGACTAGCGCGCCTTCCTACGAGCAGTACTTC. It is translated as CASRLIGSGTSAPSYEQYF.

This clone was detected ten times or more. The genes are TRBV18 and TRBJ2-3; 11 bases fit TRBD2. CDR1 is KGHSH, CDR2 LQKENI, per germline. Trimming cost V 2 bases and J 5 bases; bases outside gene matches: 9. This CDR3 spans 17 amino acids. For the CDR3, the DNA is TGTGCCAGCTCACCAAGGATTACTAGCGGGAGAGGAGATACGCAGTATTTT. Protein: CASSPRITSGRGDTQYF.

The chain uses TRBV4-3 and TRBJ2-6; D remains unclear. The ends were cut back, 0 bases at V and 4 bases at J, with 7 bases in the middle. The CDR3 consists of 15 residues. Germline values: CDR1 LGHNA, CDR2 YSLEER. In nucleotides, the CDR3 is TGCGCCAGCAGCCAAGACGGGTCCGGGGCCAACGTCCTGACTTTC. It encodes CASSQDGSGANVLTF.

The V gene is TRBV11-2, the J gene TRBJ2-6; D is uncertain. CDR3 length equals 15 residues. V lost 4 bases, J lost 0 bases, and 7 bases lay in between. CDR1 SGHAT and CDR2 FQNNGV come from the germline V gene. CDR3 sequence: CASSYDFSGANVLTF. CDR3 coding DNA: TGTGCCAGCAGCTATGACTTCTCTGGGGCCAACGTCCTGACTTTC.

This chain uses TRBV7-8 with TRBJ1-5, with 7 nucleotides matching TRBD1. The junction had 6 bases not matched to a gene; V was cut back by 5 bases and J by 5 bases. Per the germline V gene, CDR1 is SGHVS and CDR2 is FQNEAQ. The CDR3 contains 14 residues. CDR3 region: CASSRGGPDQPQHF. The CDR3 DNA follows: TGTGCCAGCAGCCGAGGGGGCCCGGATCAGCCCCAGCATTTT. The full variable domain, its missing parts supplied by reference TRBV7-8 and TRBJ1-5, is GAGVSQSPRYKVAKRGQDVALRCDPISGHVSLFWYQQALGQGPEFLTYFQNEAQLDKSGLPSDRFFAERPEGSVSTLKIQRTQQEDSAVYLCASSRGGPDQPQHFGDGTRLSIL.

This rearrangement joins TRBV28 to TRBJ2-1; D remains unclear. The CDR3 is 12 residues long. The germline CDR1 and CDR2 sequences are MDHEN and SYDVKM. The V end was cut by 4 bases, the J end by 8 bases, with 9 bases between. DNA for the CDR3: TGTGCCAGCAGTTCAACATGGCATGAGCAGTTCTTC. This codes for CASSSTWHEQFF.

The genes are TRBV5-1 and TRBJ2-5; 8 bases align to TRBD1. Trimming at V came to 4 bases and at J to 4 bases, leaving 6 bases not matched to a gene. The CDR3 consists of 14 residues. The germline V gene encodes CDR1 SGHRS and CDR2 YFSETQ. This CDR3 is CASSPRGPSETQYF. CDR3 bases: TGCGCCAGCAGCCCCAGGGGGCCGTCAGAGACCCAGTACTTC.